This T cell receptor beta chain originates from a study of cytotoxic CD8 clonotypes in ibrutinib-treated CLL. Overall study context: Investigators reported some 25 partial and 2 complete responses; after median roughly 70 months, around 15 patients remained remitted and approximately twelve progressed.

Germline lookup yields CDR1 MNHEY and CDR2 SVGAGI. The trim removed 5 bases at V and 1 base at J, leaving 7 bases unmatched. There are 15 residues in the CDR3. Using immunoSEQ multiplex PCR, the repertoire was profiled, and TCRdb retains in-frame clones only, with some absent. The profile shows around 200,000 clones, 79% of them singletons. This chain connects TRBV6-5 to TRBJ2-7; 8 bases map to TRBD2. The source was PBMCs, collected after 12 months of ibrutinib treatment. The sequence derives from a human donor with chronic lymphocytic leukemia. CDR3 DNA: TGTGCCAGCAGTGGGCTAGTAGCGGGGTCCTACGAGCAGTACTTC. Translated: CASSGLVAGSYEQYF.